What follows are 21 T cell receptor beta chains derived from one specimen sequenced in a study of shared clonotypes between healthy human individuals. CD8 cells classed as naive were CD45RO-negative and positively selected for CCR7, excluding terminally differentiated effector memory CD45RA+ cells. This table comes from immunoSEQ multiplex PCR, and its TCRdb copy is limited to in-frame clones, with some not included. In the table there are around 2,000,000 clones, about 95% of which are singletons. The sample taken for sequencing was naive CD8+ T cells sorted from blood. These receptors originate from a man aged 18 to 30 in good health.

The chain couples TRBV27 to TRBJ1-3; 9 bases map to TRBD1. Per the germline V gene, CDR1 is MNHEY and CDR2 is SMNVEV (reference sequence). The V gene end was trimmed by 6 bases and the J gene end by 4 bases; junction bases not matched to a gene: 7. CDR3 length equals 15 residues. CDR3 coding DNA: TGTGCCAGCAGCCAGACAGGGGGTATCGGAAACACCATATATTTT. Protein sequence: CASSQTGGIGNTIYF.

The chain recombines TRBV19 with TRBJ2-3; D is tentatively TRBD1 or TRBD2 (5 bases each). The germline gives CDR1 LNHDA, CDR2 SQIVND (reference sequence). Between the trimmed V and J ends, which lost 6 bases and 4 bases, there was a span of 14 bases. The CDR3 spans 14 residues. CDR3: CASRGTEEADTQYF. The CDR3 bases are TGTGCCAGTAGGGGGACGGAAGAAGCAGATACGCAGTATTTT.

The chain combines TRBV5-1 with TRBJ2-5; 12 bases map to TRBD1. This CDR3 comprises 15 residues. From germline, CDR1 is SGHRS and CDR2 YFSETQ. The V and J ends lost 2 bases and 4 bases, in that order; junction bases with no gene match: 3. The CDR3 is CASSFRDRGPETQYF. In nucleotides, the CDR3 is TGCGCCAGCAGCTTCCGGGACAGGGGGCCAGAGACCCAGTACTTC.

In DNA form, the CDR3 reads TGTGCCAGCAGTTACTCGATCACAGTAGAGTATAATACGCAGTATTTT. This sequence encodes CASSYSITVEYNTQYF. This chain joins TRBV6-6 and TRBJ2-3; D gene unclear. This CDR3 has 16 residues. With 0 bases removed from V and 7 bases from J, the gap between germline ends came to 17 bases. Germline V gene lookup returns CDR1 MNHNY and CDR2 SVGAGI (reference sequence).

This clone was seen a single time. Additional DNA sequences in this sample encode the identical CDR3. The CDR3 sequence: CASSFAGQETQYF. DNA of the CDR3: TGTGCCAGCAGTTTCGCGGGGCAAGAGACCCAGTACTTC. V is TRBV27 and J is TRBJ2-5, with D perhaps matching TRBD2 (6 bases). The CDR3 covers 13 residues. Germline V lookup: CDR1 MNHEY, CDR2 SMNVEV (reference sequence). The V and J ends lost 3 bases and 2 bases respectively, with 7 bases between them.

The chain combines TRBV29-1 with TRBJ2-1; D gene unclear. Deletions cut 0 bases from V and 0 bases from J, with 9 bases between. Germline loops: CDR1 SQVTM, CDR2 ANQGSEA. The CDR3 is 15 residues long. CDR3 amino acids: CSVEDSESSYNEQFF. The CDR3, as DNA: TGCAGCGTTGAAGATTCGGAGAGCTCCTACAATGAGCAGTTCTTC.

The V call is TRBV7-3, the J call TRBJ1-1; tentatively, D is TRBD1 (5 bases). The CDR3 length is 13 residues. Germline V CDR1 and CDR2: SGHTA, FQGTGA. V was trimmed by 0 bases and J by 4 bases, leaving 6 bases between them. The CDR3 reads CASSLTGTTEAFF. The CDR3 bases are TGTGCCAGCAGCTTAACGGGGACCACTGAAGCTTTCTTT.

Comments on this clone: Other nucleotide sequences from this sample produce the same CDR3. The chain is built from TRBV30 and TRBJ1-1; 7 bases agree with TRBD1. CDR1 is GTSNPN, CDR2 SVGIG, per germline (reference sequence). The length of the CDR3 is 12 residues. The V segment lost 5 bases and the J segment 3 bases; nucleotides outside the gene matches: 3. CDR3 amino acids: CAWSTGDTEAFF. The CDR3 nucleotides are TGTGCCTGGTCCACAGGGGACACTGAAGCTTTCTTT.

The rearrangement links TRBV29-1 to TRBJ2-1; 10 nucleotides match TRBD1. The germline V gene has CDR1 SQVTM and CDR2 ANQGSEA. The J segment lost 7 bases and the V segment lost 3 bases, leaving 6 bases of the junction unmatched. The CDR3 consists of 14 residues. CDR3 nucleotide sequence: TGCAGCGTTGAGTCGGACAGGGGGATTAATGAGCAGTTCTTC. It specifies CSVESDRGINEQFF.

This chain joins TRBV19 and TRBJ2-2, with 8 bases identical to TRBD2. Unmatched junction bases numbered 7, after V lost 1 base and J lost 6 bases. Germline V CDR1 and CDR2: LNHDA, SQIVND (reference sequence). The CDR3 is made up of 16 amino acids. CDR3 sequence (DNA): TGTGCCAGTAGTATAGCGGCTAGCGGGCCCCCCGGGGAGCTGTTTTTT. Protein product: CASSIAASGPPGELFF.

J is TRBJ2-1 and V is TRBV5-4; D may be TRBD2 (7 bases). V was trimmed by 10 bases and J by 13 bases, leaving 12 bases between them. Germline V gene lookup returns CDR1 SGHNT and CDR2 YYREEE (reference sequence). This CDR3 is 9 amino acids long. The CDR3 nucleotides are TGTGCCGGGAGGGGGGCACAGTTCTTC. Residues: CAGRGAQFF.

The chain carries TRBV4-3 and TRBJ2-2; D is undetermined. The CDR3 consists of 13 residues. The V gene's germline CDR1 is LGHNA and CDR2 YSLEER. V lost 0 bases, J lost 10 bases, and 9 bases lay in between. The DNA of the CDR3 is TGCGCCAGCAGCCAAGAACTCTCGCAGGAGCTGTTTTTT. Its translation: CASSQELSQELFF.

The rearrangement links TRBV6-1 to TRBJ1-6; 10 bases map to TRBD1. Germline V gives CDR1 MNHNS, CDR2 SASEGT. The CDR3 is 15 residues long. The ends lost 3 bases at V and 8 bases at J; junction bases unmatched: 4. CDR3 sequence: CASSDLTGGDSPLHF. The CDR3 DNA reads TGTGCCAGCAGTGATTTGACAGGGGGCGATTCACCCCTCCACTTT.

The rearrangement links TRBV11-2 to TRBJ2-3; the match to TRBD1 covers 8 bases. Trimming cost V 5 bases and J 5 bases; bases outside gene matches: 9. Germline loops: CDR1 SGHAT, CDR2 FQNNGV. This CDR3 region has 15 residues. The CDR3 DNA follows: TGTGCCAGCAGCGGTCCAGGGGGCGCGATAGATACGCAGTATTTT. Residues: CASSGPGGAIDTQYF.

J is TRBJ1-5 and V is TRBV15, with D possibly matching TRBD1 (5 bases). Germline CDR1 and CDR2: LNHNV and YYDKDF (reference sequence). The CDR3 is 14 residues long. V lost 1 base and J lost 5, with 9 bases in between. The CDR3 DNA follows: TGTGCCACCAGCAGAGTAGACAGCGATCAGCCCCAGCATTTT. Residues: CATSRVDSDQPQHF.

The rearrangement uses TRBV29-1 and TRBJ2-7; D remains unclear. The germline V gene encodes CDR1 SQVTM and CDR2 ANQGSEA. This CDR3 has 14 amino acids. The V end was cut by 5 bases, the J end by 0 bases, with 14 bases between. DNA of the CDR3: TGCAGCGTTAGTCATAGCTCCATCTCCTACGAGCAGTACTTC. Translation: CSVSHSSISYEQYF.

In the case of this clone: Other nucleotide sequences from this sample produce the same CDR3. J is TRBJ1-2 and V is TRBV4-1; 7 bases line up with TRBD1. The CDR3 contains 15 residues. V lost 0 bases and J lost 4; bases outside the gene matches: 5. CDR1 and CDR2 (germline): MGHRA, YSYEKL. CDR3: CASSQDPTGSYGYTF. CDR3 nucleotides: TGCGCCAGCAGCCAAGATCCGACAGGGAGCTATGGCTACACCTTC.

The V call is TRBV6-5, the J call TRBJ2-6; D is unclear. V was shortened by 6 bases and J by 2 bases, with 11 bases between the two germline ends. The CDR3 length is 15 residues. Germline lookup yields CDR1 MNHEY and CDR2 SVGAGI. The CDR3 spells CASSNPWAGANVLTF. Written as DNA, the CDR3 is TGTGCCAGCAGCAACCCGTGGGCTGGGGCCAACGTCCTGACTTTC.

The chain joins TRBV5-6 to TRBJ2-7; D unresolved. Trimming left V 3 bases short and J 0 bases short, with 10 bases between. This CDR3 contains 14 residues. CDR1 SGHDT and CDR2 YYEEEE come from the germline V gene. CDR3 amino acids: CASSSSISSYEQYF. The DNA of the CDR3 is TGTGCCAGCAGCTCCTCCATCAGCTCCTACGAGCAGTACTTC.

Written as DNA, the CDR3 is TGCGCCAGCAGCCAAGATACAGGGTATAATTCACCCCTCCACTTT. It is translated as CASSQDTGYNSPLHF. The chain employs TRBV4-3 and TRBJ1-6, with a weak D call TRBD1 (6 bases). Deletions cut 0 bases from V and 4 bases from J, with 7 bases between. Germline CDR1 is LGHNA and CDR2 is YSLEER. The CDR3 sequence is 15 residues long.

The gene calls are TRBV9 and TRBJ2-1; 7 nucleotides match TRBD1. The J segment lost 6 bases and the V segment lost 3 bases, leaving 0 bases of the junction unmatched. The CDR3 extends over 12 amino acids. Per the germline V gene, CDR1 is SGDLS and CDR2 is YYNGEE. The CDR3 loop is CASSGDSNEQFF. The CDR3 bases are TGTGCCAGCAGCGGGGACAGCAATGAGCAGTTCTTC.